The 10 T cell receptor beta chains presented below share a single source sample, sequenced in a study of Ad26.COV2.S vaccination and SARS-CoV-2 variants. Repertoires were generated with immunoSEQ multiplex PCR, while TCRdb's copy carries only in-frame clones and drops some. Here the sample spans 300,000 to 350,000 clones, about 90% being singletons. Regarding treatment: around 19 received Ad26.COV2.S at low or high dose, single or two shots; about 5 received placebo; per-sample allocation not given. Collection of samples fell on day 63 after the first vaccine or placebo injection. Sequences were derived from peripheral blood, sampled in a trial of Ad26.COV2.S vaccine versus placebo. Receptor source: a person aged 18-60 years who received the Ad26.COV2.S COVID-19 vaccine or a placebo.

This CDR3 reads CASSDVLTDTQYF. The CDR3 DNA sequence: TGTGCCAGCTCGGACGTCCTCACAGATACGCAGTATTTT. V gene TRBV19 combines with J gene TRBJ2-3; no reliable D call. Per the germline V gene, CDR1 is LNHDA and CDR2 is SQIVND (reference sequence). The CDR3 loop spans 13 amino acids. V was cut by 9 bases and J by 2 bases, with 12 bases left in between.

The chain links TRBV28 to TRBJ1-2; unclear D gene. There are 11 residues in the CDR3. Per the germline V gene, CDR1 is MDHEN and CDR2 is SYDVKM. Trimming removed 1 base at V and 4 bases at J, with 1 base between. The CDR3 sequence: CASSLSYGYTF. The CDR3, as DNA: TGTGCCAGCAGTTTATCCTATGGCTACACCTTC.

The rearrangement links TRBV7-9 to TRBJ2-7; D may be TRBD2 (6 bases). This CDR3 comprises 17 residues. V lost 2 bases and J 4 bases, leaving 21 bases between the germline ends. From germline, CDR1 is SEHNR and CDR2 FQNEAQ (reference sequence). CDR3 sequence reads: CASSLLPLGGAGYEQYF. The CDR3 region has the DNA TGTGCCAGCAGCTTATTGCCCCTTGGAGGGGCTGGGTACGAGCAGTACTTC.

J is TRBJ2-2 and V is TRBV12-3 or TRBV12-4; no clear D. The CDR3 covers 12 residues. V was trimmed by 5 bases and J by 9 bases, leaving 10 bases between them. Here the CDR3 reads CASSPRRRELFF. CDR3 sequence (DNA): TGTGCCAGCAGTCCAAGAAGGCGGGAGCTGTTTTTT.

This clone was seen once. The V gene is TRBV6-5, the J gene TRBJ1-3, with D unclear. The V end was cut by 6 bases, the J end by 0 bases, with 12 bases between. Germline values: CDR1 MNHEY, CDR2 SVGAGI. This CDR3 comprises 15 residues. CDR3 protein: CASRRFGFSGNTIYF. DNA for the CDR3: TGTGCCAGCAGGCGATTTGGGTTCTCTGGAAACACCATATATTTT.

This sequence joins TRBV3-1 (or the pseudogene TRBV3-2) and TRBJ1-2; no clear D. Germline CDR1 and CDR2: LGHDT and YNNKEL (reference sequence). V gave up 1 base and J gave up 8 bases, with 14 bases separating them. The length of the CDR3 is 14 residues. The CDR3 nucleotides read TGTGCCAGCAGCCAAGGGCCGGGGTCGAGGGGCTACACCTTC. It yields the protein CASSQGPGSRGYTF.

The V call is TRBV19, the J call TRBJ1-5, with D unclear. The CDR3 has 13 residues. Per germline, CDR1 LNHDA and CDR2 SQIVND (reference sequence). The V end was cut by 10 bases, the J end by 3 bases, with 13 bases between. CDR3 amino acids: CATDGPINQPQHF. The CDR3 bases are TGTGCCACTGACGGACCGATCAATCAGCCCCAGCATTTT.

The rearrangement links TRBV30 to TRBJ2-7; D call uncertain. CDR3 size: 15 residues. Per germline, CDR1 GTSNPN and CDR2 SVGIG (reference sequence). Trimming left V 0 bases short and J 0 bases short, with 12 bases between. The CDR3 region is CAWSVPRVGSYEQYV. Here the CDR3 DNA reads TGTGCCTGGAGTGTCCCCAGAGTGGGCTCCTACGAGCAGTACGTC.

This clone was counted only a few times. The V gene is TRBV2, the J gene TRBJ2-5, with TRBD1 matching 7 bases. The CDR3 covers 17 residues. J was trimmed by 1 base and V by 3 bases; bases with no gene match: 11. Germline CDR1 reads SNHLY; CDR2 reads FYNNEI. The CDR3 sequence is CASSDPYNTGAQETQYF. The DNA for the CDR3 is TGTGCCAGCAGTGACCCTTATAATACAGGGGCCCAAGAGACCCAGTACTTC.

The CDR3 protein is CASSQVDSDPNYGYTF. Here the CDR3 DNA reads TGTGCCAGCAGCCAAGTTGATTCTGACCCTAACTATGGCTACACCTTC. This chain connects TRBV3-1 (or the pseudogene TRBV3-2) to TRBJ1-2; D ambiguous. V lost 1 base and J lost 0, with 12 bases in between. The length of the CDR3 is 16 residues. Germline CDR1 is LGHDT and CDR2 is YNNKEL (reference sequence).